This TCR beta chain derives from a study of blood T cell repertoires in COVID-19. Study-wide context: Donors in the United States, Italy and Spain gave samples during acute or convalescent COVID-19.

CDR1 and CDR2 (germline): SGHNT, YYREEE (reference sequence). This CDR3 is 13 amino acids long. V gave up 0 bases and J gave up 5 bases, with 9 bases separating them. The method was immunoSEQ multiplex PCR; TCRdb's version includes in-frame clones alone and lacks a portion of them. The repertoire has roughly 120,000 clones, about 87% of them found once; the top ten carry 25% to 30%. The sequence derives from a woman aged 70-85 years with acute or convalescent COVID-19. The V gene is TRBV5-4, the J gene TRBJ2-7, with a tentative D call TRBD1 (6 bases). The specimen sequenced was peripheral blood. CDR3 sequence: CASSLDRADEQYF. CDR3 bases: TGTGCCAGCAGCTTGGACAGGGCCGACGAGCAGTACTTC. The full variable domain, rest sourced from reference TRBV5-4 and TRBJ2-7, is ETGVTQSPTHLIKTRGQQVTLRCSSQSGHNTVSWYQQALGQGPQFIFQYYREEENGRGNFPPRFSGLQFPNYSSELNVNALELDDSALYLCASSLDRADEQYFGPGTRLTVT.